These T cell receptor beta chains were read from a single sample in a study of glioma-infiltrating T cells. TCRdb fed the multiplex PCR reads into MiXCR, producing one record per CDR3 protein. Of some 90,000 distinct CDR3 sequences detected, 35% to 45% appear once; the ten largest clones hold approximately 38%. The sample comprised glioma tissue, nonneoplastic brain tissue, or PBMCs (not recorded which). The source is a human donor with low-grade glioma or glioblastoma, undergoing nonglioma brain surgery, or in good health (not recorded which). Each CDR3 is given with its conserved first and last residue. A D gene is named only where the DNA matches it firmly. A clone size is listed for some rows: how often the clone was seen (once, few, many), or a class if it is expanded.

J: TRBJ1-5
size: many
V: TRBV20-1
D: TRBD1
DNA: TGCAGTGCTGGGACAGGAGATGGCAATCAGCCCCAGCATTTT
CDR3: CSAGTGDGNQPQHF

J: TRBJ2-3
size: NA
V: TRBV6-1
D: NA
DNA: TGTGCCAGCGAGGGGCATGGGGCCCGAAACACAGATACGCAGTATTTT
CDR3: CASEGHGARNTDTQYF

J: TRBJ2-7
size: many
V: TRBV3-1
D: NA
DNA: TGTGCCAGCGGTGTCAGGGGTTCCTACGAGCAGTACTTC
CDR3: CASGVRGSYEQYF

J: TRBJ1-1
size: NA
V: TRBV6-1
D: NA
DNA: TGTGCCAGCAGCCCTGTAGGGAACACTGAAGCTTTCTTT
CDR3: CASSPVGNTEAFF

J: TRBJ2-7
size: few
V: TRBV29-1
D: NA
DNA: TGCAGCGTTTCCCGGGACTTCGCCTACGAGCAGTACTTC
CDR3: CSVSRDFAYEQYF

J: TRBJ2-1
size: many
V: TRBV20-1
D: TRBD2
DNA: TGCAGTGCCAACCTAGCGGGGGCCGAGGATGAGCAGTTCTTC
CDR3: CSANLAGAEDEQFF

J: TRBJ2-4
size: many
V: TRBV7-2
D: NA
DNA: TGTGCCAGCAGCAGCGGTCAGGGCCGGTACTTC
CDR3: CASSSGQGRYF

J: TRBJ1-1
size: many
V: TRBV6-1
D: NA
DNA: TGTGCCAGCAGTTCGACAGTGAACACTGAAGCTTTCTTT
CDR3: CASSSTVNTEAFF

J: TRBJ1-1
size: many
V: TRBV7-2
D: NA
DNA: TGTGCCAGCAACCTGGACAGGAACACTGAAGCTTTCTTT
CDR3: CASNLDRNTEAFF

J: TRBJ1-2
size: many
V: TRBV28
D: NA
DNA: TGTGCCAGCACCCAGACGGAGTATGGCTACACCTTC
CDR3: CASTQTEYGYTF

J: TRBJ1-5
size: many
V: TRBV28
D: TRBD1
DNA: TGTGCCAGCAGTTTAACCGGGACAGGGCTGCAGCCCCAGCATTTT
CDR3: CASSLTGTGLQPQHF

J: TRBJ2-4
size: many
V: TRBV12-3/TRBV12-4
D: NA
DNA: TGTGCCAGCAGCCGACCCGAAAACATTCAGTACTTC
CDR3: CASSRPENIQYF

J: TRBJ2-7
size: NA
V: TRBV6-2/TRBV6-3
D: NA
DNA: TGTGCCAGCAGTTACGTGGACTGGGGGGCCTACGAGCAGTACTTC
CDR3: CASSYVDWGAYEQYF

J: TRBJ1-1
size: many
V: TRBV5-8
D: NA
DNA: TGTGCCAGCAGCTTGATAAGGGTCCTAAAGAACACTGAAGCTTTCTTT
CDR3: CASSLIRVLKNTEAFF

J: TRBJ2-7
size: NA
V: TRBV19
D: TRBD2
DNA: TGTGCCAGTAGTCTATCGGCGGGAGTAACCTACGAGCAGTACTTC
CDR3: CASSLSAGVTYEQYF

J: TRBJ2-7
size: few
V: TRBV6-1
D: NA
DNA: TGTGCCAGCAGGGCGGGGCGGGGCCACGAGCAGTACTTC
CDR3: CASRAGRGHEQYF

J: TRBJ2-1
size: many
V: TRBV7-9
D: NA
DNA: TGTGCCAGCAGCTTATCTGCCCCCAATGAGCAGTTCTTC
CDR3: CASSLSAPNEQFF

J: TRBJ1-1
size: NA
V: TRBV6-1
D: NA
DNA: TGTGCCAGCAGTCAGGGGAGGGGCACTGAAGCTTTCTTC
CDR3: CASSQGRGTEAFF

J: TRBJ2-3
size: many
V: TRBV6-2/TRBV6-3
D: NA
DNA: TGTGCCAGCAGTTACGCCAAAAGAGATACGCAGTATTTT
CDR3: CASSYAKRDTQYF

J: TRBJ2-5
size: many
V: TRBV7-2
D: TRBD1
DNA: TGTGCCAGTACGATCCCCCAGGGGGCGAAGACCCAGTACTTC
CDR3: CASTIPQGAKTQYF

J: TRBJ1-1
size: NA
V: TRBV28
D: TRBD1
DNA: TGTGCCAGCAGTGGGGACAGGGAAGCTTTCTTT
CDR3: CASSGDREAFF

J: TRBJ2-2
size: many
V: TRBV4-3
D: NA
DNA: TGCGCCAGCAGCCCAACCATCGGGGAGCTGTTTTTT
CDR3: CASSPTIGELFF

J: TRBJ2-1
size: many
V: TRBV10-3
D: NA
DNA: TGTGCCATCAACCCTAGTCCTAACAATGAGCAGTTCTTC
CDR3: CAINPSPNNEQFF

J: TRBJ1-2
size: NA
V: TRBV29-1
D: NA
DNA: TGCAGTGTCGGACGGCCAAATAACTATGGCTACACCTTC
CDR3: CSVGRPNNYGYTF

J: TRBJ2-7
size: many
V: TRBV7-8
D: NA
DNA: TGTGCCAGCAGCCCCCGACCAGGGGACTACGAGCAGTACTTC
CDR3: CASSPRPGDYEQYF

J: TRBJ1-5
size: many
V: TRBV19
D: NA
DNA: TGTGCCAGTAGTATAGCGCGGTCTTTCCTCGATCAGCCCCAGCATTTT
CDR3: CASSIARSFLDQPQHF

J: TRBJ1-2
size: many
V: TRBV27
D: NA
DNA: TGTGCCAGCAGTTTAGATGGGCAGACTGAGGGCTACACCTTC
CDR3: CASSLDGQTEGYTF

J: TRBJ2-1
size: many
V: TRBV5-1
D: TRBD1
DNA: TGCGCCAGCAGCCAGGGGGACAGGGAATTCAATGAGCAGTTCTTC
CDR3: CASSQGDREFNEQFF

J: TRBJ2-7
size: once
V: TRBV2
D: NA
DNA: TGTGCCAGCGAACAGACAGGCTCCTACGAGCAGTACTTC
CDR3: CASEQTGSYEQYF

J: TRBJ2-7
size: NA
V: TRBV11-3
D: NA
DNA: TGTGCCAGCAGCCTAATCGGACAGTTGATCTACGAGCAGTACTTC
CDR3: CASSLIGQLIYEQYF

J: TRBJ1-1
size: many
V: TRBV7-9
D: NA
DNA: TGTGCCAGCAGCTTACCTTACACTGAAGCTTTCTTT
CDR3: CASSLPYTEAFF

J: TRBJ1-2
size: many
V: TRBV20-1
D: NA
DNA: TGCAGTGCTAGGAACCAGGGTGCCTATGGCTACACCTTC
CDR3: CSARNQGAYGYTF

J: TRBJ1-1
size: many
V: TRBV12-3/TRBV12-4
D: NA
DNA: TGTGCCAGCAGATGGAGGAATATGAACACTGAAGCTTTCTTT
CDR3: CASRWRNMNTEAFF

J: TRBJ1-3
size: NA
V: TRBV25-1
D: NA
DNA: TGTGCCAGCAGTGGAAGGACATTTGTAAACACCATATATTTT
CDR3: CASSGRTFVNTIYF

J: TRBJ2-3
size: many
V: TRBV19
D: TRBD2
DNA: TGTGCCAGTAGTATAGATCACGGGAGGGCGCAGTATTTT
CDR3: CASSIDHGRAQYF

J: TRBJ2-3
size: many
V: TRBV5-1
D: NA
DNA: TGCGCCAGCAGCTTGGGGAGCACAGATACGCAGTATTTT
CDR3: CASSLGSTDTQYF

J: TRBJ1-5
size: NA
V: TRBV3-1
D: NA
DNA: TGTGCCAGCAGCCAAGAAGGCTCCACGCCCCAGCATTTT
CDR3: CASSQEGSTPQHF

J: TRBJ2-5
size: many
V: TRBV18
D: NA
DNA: TGTGCCAGCTCACCAGCTCGCCCCAGGGGAGAGACCCAGTACTTC
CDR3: CASSPARPRGETQYF

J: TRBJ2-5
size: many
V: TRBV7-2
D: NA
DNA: TGTGCCAGCAGCACCGGCGCAGGGTACCAAGAGACCCAGTACTTC
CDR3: CASSTGAGYQETQYF

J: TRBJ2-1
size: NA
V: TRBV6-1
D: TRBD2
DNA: TGTGCCAGCAGACCAGCGGGAGGATACAATGAGCAGTTCTTC
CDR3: CASRPAGGYNEQFF

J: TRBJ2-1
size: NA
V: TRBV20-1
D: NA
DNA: TGCAGTGCTGACGGAGACAGTGGGCAGTTCTTC
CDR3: CSADGDSGQFF

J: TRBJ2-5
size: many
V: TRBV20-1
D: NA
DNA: TGCAGTGCTAGAGTGGGCTGGGAAGATCAAGAGACCCAGTACTTC
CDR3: CSARVGWEDQETQYF

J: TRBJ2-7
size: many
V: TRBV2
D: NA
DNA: TGTGCCAGCACCCCCGGGCCCTACTCCTACGAGCAGTACTTC
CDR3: CASTPGPYSYEQYF

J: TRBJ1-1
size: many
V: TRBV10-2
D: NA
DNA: TGCGCCAGCAGGGAAGACAGGAACACTGAAGCTTTCTTT
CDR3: CASREDRNTEAFF

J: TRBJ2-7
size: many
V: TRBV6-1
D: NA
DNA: TGTGCCAGCATGAAAGCCTACGAGCAGTACTTC
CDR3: CASMKAYEQYF